The clone carrying this T cell receptor beta chain was counted between two and nine times. This entry is derived from a study of T cell changes during pregnancy in multiple sclerosis. Assay: immunoSEQ multiplex PCR; the TCRdb copy retains only in-frame clones and omits some. The sample yields around 52,000 clones, 85% to 90% seen once. Sample: peripheral blood from another person, used as feeder cells. This clonotype originated in a human donor whose cells served as feeder cells for cultures in a pregnancy study.

In DNA, the CDR3 is TGCGCCAGCAGCTTGTCTTCGGGCACAGATACGCAGTATTTT. Translation: CASSLSSGTDTQYF. The chain couples TRBV5-1 to TRBJ2-3; no definite D call. With 1 base removed from V and 1 base from J, the gap between germline ends came to 7 bases. CDR1 and CDR2 (germline): SGHRS, YFSETQ. There are 14 residues in the CDR3.